This TCR beta chain was sequenced for a study of cytomegalovirus exposure and HLA in healthy donors. A multiplex PCR was run with 60 Vbeta primers and 13 Jbeta primers. TCRdb keeps only in-frame clones here, not all; method: immunoSEQ multiplex PCR. The top ten clones hold about 1.9% of a sample with about 180,000 clones, about 80% of them seen once. The ends lost 6 bases at V and 3 bases at J; junction bases unmatched: 2. This CDR3 has 13 amino acids. Germline loops: CDR1 MNHEY, CDR2 SVGAGI. The sequencing input was PBMCs. The source is a woman younger than 45 in good health and CMV-seronegative. V usage is TRBV6-5 and J usage is TRBJ2-7; 10 bases match TRBD1. CDR3 nucleotide sequence: TGTGCCAGCAGCTGGGACAGGGGCTACGAGCAGTACTTC. Translated, it gives CASSWDRGYEQYF.